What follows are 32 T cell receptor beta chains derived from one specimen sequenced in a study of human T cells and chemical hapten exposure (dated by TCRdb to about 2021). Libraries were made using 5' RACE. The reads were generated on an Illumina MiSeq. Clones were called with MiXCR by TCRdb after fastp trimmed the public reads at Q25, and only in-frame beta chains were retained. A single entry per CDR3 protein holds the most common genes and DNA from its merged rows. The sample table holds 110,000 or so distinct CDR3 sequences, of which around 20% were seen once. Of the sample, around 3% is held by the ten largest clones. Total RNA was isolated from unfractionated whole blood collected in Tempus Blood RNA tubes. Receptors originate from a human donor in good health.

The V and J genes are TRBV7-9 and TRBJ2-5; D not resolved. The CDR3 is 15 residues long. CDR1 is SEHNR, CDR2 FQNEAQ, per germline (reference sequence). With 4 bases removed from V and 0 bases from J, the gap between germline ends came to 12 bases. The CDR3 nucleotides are TGTGCCAGCAGCTCGTTGGGTCGGGACCAAGAGACCCAGTACTTC. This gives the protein CASSSLGRDQETQYF.

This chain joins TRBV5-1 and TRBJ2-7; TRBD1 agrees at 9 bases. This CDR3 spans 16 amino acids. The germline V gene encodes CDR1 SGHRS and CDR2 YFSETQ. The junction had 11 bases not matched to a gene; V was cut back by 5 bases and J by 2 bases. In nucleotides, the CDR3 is TGCGCCAGCAGAATCGTAGGACAGGGGATACCCTACGAGCAGTACTTC. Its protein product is CASRIVGQGIPYEQYF.

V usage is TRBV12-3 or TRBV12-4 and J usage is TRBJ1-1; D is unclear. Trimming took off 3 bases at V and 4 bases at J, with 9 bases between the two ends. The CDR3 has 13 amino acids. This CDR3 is CASSFKGATEAFF. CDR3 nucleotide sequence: TGTGCCAGCAGTTTCAAGGGTGCCACTGAAGCTTTCTTT.

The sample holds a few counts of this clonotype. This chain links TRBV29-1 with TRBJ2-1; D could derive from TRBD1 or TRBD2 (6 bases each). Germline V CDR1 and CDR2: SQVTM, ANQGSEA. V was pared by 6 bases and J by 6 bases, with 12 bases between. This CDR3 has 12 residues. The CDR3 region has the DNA TGCAGCGTCCGGGGGCGCGGCAATGAGCAGTTCTTC. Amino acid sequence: CSVRGRGNEQFF.

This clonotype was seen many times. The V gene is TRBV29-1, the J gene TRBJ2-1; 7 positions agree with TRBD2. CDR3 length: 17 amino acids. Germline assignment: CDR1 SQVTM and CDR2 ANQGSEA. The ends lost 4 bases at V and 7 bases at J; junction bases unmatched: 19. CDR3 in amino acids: CSVVGPRRSGIWNEQFF. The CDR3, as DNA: TGCAGCGTTGTAGGCCCCCGAAGGAGCGGGATTTGGAATGAGCAGTTCTTC.

The CDR3 spells CASSVGGAPDTQYF. CDR3 in DNA: TGTGCCAGCAGCGTAGGGGGCGCCCCAGATACGCAGTATTTT. V usage is TRBV28 and J usage is TRBJ2-3; TRBD1 matches 7 bases. With 6 bases clipped from V and 4 bases from J, the junction kept 7 bases outside the gene matches. This CDR3 spans 14 amino acids. The germline V gene has CDR1 MDHEN and CDR2 SYDVKM.

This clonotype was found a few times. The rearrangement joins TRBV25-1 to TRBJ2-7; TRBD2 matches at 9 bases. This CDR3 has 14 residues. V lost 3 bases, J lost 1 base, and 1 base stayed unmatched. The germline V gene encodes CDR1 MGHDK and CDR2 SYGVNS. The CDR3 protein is CASSEAGGSYEQYF. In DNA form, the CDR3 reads TGTGCCAGCAGTGAGGCGGGAGGGTCCTACGAGCAGTACTTC.

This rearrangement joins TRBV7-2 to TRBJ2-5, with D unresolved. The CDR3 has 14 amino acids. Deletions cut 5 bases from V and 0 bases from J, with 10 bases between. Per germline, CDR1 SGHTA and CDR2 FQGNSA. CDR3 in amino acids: CASSRYEDQETQYF. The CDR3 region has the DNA TGTGCCAGCAGCCGCTATGAGGACCAAGAGACCCAGTACTTC.

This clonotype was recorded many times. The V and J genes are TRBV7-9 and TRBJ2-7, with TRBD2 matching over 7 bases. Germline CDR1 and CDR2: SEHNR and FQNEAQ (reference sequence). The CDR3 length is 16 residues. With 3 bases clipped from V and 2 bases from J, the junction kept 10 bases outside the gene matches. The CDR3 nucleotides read TGTGCCAGCAGCTTCCTAGATCGGGAGGACCCCTACGAGCAGTACTTC. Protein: CASSFLDREDPYEQYF.

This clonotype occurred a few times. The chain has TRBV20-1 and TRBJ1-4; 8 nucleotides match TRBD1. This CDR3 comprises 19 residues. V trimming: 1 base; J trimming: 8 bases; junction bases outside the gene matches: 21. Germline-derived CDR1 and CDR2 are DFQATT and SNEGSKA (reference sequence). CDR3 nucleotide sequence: TGCAGTGCTAGAGCCCCAAGTTCCCCCCTGGACAGGGTTGGGGAAAAACTGTTTTTT. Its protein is CSARAPSSPLDRVGEKLFF.

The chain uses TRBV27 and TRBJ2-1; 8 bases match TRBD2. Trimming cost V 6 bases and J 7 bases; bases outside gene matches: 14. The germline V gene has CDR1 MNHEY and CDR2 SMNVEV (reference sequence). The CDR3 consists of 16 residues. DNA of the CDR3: TGTGCCAGCAGCCGTATAGCGGGGAGAGGGAAAAATGAGCAGTTCTTC. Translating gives CASSRIAGRGKNEQFF.

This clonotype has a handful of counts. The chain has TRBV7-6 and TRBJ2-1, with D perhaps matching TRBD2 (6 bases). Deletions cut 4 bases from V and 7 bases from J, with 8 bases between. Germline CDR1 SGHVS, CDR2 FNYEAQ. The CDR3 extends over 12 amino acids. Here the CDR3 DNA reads TGTGCCAGCAGCTGGGACTTTAATGAGCAGTTCTTC. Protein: CASSWDFNEQFF. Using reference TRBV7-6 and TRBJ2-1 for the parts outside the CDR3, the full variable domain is GAGVSQSPRYKVTKRGQDVALRCDPISGHVSLYWYRQALGQGPEFLTYFNYEAQQDKSGLPNDRFSAERPEGSISTLTIQRTEQRDSAMYRCASSWDFNEQFFGPGTRLTVL.

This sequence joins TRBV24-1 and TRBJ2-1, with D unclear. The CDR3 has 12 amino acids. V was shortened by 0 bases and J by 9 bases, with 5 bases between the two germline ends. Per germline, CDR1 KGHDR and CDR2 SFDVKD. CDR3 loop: CATSDLQSEQFF. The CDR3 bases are TGTGCCACCAGTGATTTGCAGAGTGAGCAGTTCTTC.

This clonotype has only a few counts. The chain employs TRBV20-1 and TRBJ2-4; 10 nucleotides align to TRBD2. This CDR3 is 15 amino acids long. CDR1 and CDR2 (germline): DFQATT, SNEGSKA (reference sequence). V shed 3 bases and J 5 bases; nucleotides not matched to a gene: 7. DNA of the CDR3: TGCAGTGCTAGTGGGCTAGCGGGAGTTCAAAACATTCAGTACTTC. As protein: CSASGLAGVQNIQYF.

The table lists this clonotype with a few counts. The CDR3 reads CASSSGTGNREQYF. The CDR3 DNA is TGTGCCAGCAGTTCCGGGACAGGGAACCGCGAGCAGTACTTC. V is TRBV6-5 and J is TRBJ2-7; TRBD1 aligns across 9 bases. The trim removed 4 bases at V and 6 bases at J, leaving 7 bases unmatched. This CDR3 spans 14 amino acids. Looked up from germline, CDR1 is MNHEY and CDR2 is SVGAGI.

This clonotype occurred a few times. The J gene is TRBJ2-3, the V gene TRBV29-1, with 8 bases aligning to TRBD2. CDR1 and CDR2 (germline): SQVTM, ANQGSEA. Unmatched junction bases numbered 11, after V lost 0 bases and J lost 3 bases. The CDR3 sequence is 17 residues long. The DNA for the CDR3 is TGCAGCGTTGAAGATTGGGGCGGGAGGATTCGAACAGATACGCAGTATTTT. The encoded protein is CSVEDWGGRIRTDTQYF.

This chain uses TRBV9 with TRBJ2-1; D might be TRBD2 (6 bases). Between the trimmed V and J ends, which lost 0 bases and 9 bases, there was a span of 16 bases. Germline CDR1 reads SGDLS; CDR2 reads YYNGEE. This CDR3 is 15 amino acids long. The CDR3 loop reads CASSVDLAVGGEQFF. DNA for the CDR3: TGTGCCAGCAGCGTAGACTTAGCGGTGGGCGGTGAGCAGTTCTTC. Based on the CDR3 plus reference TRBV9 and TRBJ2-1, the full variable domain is DSGVTQTPKHLITATGQRVTLRCSPRSGDLSVYWYQQSLDQGLQFLIQYYNGEERAKGNILERFSAQQFPDLHSELNLSSLELGDSALYFCASSVDLAVGGEQFFGPGTRLTVL.

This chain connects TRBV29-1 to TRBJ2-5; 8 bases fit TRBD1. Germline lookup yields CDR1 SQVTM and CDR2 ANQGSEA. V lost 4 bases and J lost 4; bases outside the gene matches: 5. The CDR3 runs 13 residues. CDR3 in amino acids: CSVVPGGRETQYF. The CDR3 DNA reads TGCAGCGTTGTGCCAGGGGGCCGAGAGACCCAGTACTTC.

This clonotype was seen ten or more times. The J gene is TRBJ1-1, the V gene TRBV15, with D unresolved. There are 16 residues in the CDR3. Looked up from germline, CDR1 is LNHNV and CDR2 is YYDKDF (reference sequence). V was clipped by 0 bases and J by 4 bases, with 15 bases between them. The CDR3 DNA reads TGTGCCACCAGCAGAGATCAGACCGGGCCGGGCACTGAAGCTTTCTTT. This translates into CATSRDQTGPGTEAFF.

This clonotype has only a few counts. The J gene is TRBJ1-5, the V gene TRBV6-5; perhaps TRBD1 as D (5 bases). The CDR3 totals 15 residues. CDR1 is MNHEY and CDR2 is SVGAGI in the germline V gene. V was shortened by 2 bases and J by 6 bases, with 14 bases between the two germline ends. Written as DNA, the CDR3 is TGTGCCAGCAGTTACGCCCAGGGTTTCGGTCAGCCCCAGCATTTT. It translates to CASSYAQGFGQPQHF.

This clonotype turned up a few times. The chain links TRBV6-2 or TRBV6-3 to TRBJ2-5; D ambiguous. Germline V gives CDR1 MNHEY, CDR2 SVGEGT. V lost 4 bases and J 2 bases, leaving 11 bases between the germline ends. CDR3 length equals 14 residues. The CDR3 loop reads CASSSLTGQETQYF. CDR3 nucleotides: TGTGCCAGCAGTTCCCTAACGGGTCAAGAGACCCAGTACTTC.

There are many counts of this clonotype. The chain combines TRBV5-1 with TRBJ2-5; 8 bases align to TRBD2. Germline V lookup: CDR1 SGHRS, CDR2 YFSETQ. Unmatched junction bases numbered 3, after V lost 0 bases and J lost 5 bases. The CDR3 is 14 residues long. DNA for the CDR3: TGCGCCAGCAGCTTGGGGACTAGCCGGGAGACCCAGTACTTC. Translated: CASSLGTSRETQYF.

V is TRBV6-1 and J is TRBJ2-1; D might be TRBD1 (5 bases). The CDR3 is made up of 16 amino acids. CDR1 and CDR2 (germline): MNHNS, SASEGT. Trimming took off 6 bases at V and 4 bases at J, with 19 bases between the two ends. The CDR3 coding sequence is TGTGCCAGCAGCCCCGCTGGGGCAGGGAAGTACAATGAGCAGTTCTTC. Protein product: CASSPAGAGKYNEQFF.

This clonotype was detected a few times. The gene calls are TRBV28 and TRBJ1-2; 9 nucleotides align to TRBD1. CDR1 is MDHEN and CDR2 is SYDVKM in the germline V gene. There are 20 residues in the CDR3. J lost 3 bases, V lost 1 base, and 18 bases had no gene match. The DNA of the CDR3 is TGTGCCAGCAGTTTATCGATCCCGGGACAGGGTATACCAGGGGACTATGGCTACACCTTC. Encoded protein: CASSLSIPGQGIPGDYGYTF.

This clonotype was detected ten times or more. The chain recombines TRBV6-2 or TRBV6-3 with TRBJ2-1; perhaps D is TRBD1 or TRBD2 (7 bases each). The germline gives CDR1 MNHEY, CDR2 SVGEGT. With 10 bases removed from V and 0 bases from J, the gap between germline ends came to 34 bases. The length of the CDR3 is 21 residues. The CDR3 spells CATTPLIEGWKRDSSYNEQFF. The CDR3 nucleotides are TGTGCCACTACTCCGTTAATCGAGGGGTGGAAGCGGGACAGCTCCTACAATGAGCAGTTCTTC.

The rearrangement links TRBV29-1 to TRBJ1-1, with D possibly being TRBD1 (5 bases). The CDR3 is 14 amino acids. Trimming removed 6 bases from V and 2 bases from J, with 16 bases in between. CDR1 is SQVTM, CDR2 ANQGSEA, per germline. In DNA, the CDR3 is TGCAGCGTAGTGACAGACAGCTTCAACACTGAAGCTTTCTTT. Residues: CSVVTDSFNTEAFF.

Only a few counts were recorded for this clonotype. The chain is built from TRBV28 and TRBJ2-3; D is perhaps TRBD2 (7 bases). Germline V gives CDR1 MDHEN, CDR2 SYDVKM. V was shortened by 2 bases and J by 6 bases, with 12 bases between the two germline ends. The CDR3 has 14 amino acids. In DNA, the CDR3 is TGTGCCAGCAGTTTAGAGGGGGGGGTCGATACGCAGTATTTT. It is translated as CASSLEGGVDTQYF.

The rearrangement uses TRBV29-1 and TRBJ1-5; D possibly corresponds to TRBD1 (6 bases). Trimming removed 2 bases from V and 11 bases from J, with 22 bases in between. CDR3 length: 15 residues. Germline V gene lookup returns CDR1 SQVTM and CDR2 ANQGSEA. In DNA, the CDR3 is TGCAGCGTTGAAACACAGGGAGGGCAGGGAATGACCCAGCATTTT. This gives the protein CSVETQGGQGMTQHF.

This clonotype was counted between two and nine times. This CDR3 is CASRGGFESHGQFF. The CDR3 DNA reads as TGCGCCAGCAGAGGGGGGTTCGAGTCGCACGGCCAGTTCTTC. The chain couples TRBV5-1 to TRBJ2-1; D tentatively fits TRBD1 or TRBD2 (6 bases each). The V gene lost 5 bases and the J gene lost 13 bases, with 22 bases spanning the gap. The CDR3 spans 14 residues. Germline CDR1 and CDR2: SGHRS and YFSETQ.

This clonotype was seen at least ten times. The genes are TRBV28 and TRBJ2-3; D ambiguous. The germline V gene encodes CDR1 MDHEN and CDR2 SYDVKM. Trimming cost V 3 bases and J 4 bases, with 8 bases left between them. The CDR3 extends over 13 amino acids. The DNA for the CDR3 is TGTGCCAGCAGTTTCTTTGGGTCAGATACGCAGTATTTT. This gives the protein CASSFFGSDTQYF.

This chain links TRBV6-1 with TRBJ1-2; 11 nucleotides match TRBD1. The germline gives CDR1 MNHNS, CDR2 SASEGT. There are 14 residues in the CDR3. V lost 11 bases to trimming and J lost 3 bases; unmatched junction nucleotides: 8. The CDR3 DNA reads TGTGCCCTGTTATCGGGACAGGGGGACTATGGCTACACCTTC. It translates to CALLSGQGDYGYTF.

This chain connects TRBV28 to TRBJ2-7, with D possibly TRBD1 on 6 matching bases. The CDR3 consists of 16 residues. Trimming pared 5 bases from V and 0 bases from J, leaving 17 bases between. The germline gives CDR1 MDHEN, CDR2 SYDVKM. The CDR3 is CASSPMALRGSYEQYF. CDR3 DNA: TGTGCCAGCAGTCCTATGGCCCTCAGGGGCTCCTACGAGCAGTACTTC.